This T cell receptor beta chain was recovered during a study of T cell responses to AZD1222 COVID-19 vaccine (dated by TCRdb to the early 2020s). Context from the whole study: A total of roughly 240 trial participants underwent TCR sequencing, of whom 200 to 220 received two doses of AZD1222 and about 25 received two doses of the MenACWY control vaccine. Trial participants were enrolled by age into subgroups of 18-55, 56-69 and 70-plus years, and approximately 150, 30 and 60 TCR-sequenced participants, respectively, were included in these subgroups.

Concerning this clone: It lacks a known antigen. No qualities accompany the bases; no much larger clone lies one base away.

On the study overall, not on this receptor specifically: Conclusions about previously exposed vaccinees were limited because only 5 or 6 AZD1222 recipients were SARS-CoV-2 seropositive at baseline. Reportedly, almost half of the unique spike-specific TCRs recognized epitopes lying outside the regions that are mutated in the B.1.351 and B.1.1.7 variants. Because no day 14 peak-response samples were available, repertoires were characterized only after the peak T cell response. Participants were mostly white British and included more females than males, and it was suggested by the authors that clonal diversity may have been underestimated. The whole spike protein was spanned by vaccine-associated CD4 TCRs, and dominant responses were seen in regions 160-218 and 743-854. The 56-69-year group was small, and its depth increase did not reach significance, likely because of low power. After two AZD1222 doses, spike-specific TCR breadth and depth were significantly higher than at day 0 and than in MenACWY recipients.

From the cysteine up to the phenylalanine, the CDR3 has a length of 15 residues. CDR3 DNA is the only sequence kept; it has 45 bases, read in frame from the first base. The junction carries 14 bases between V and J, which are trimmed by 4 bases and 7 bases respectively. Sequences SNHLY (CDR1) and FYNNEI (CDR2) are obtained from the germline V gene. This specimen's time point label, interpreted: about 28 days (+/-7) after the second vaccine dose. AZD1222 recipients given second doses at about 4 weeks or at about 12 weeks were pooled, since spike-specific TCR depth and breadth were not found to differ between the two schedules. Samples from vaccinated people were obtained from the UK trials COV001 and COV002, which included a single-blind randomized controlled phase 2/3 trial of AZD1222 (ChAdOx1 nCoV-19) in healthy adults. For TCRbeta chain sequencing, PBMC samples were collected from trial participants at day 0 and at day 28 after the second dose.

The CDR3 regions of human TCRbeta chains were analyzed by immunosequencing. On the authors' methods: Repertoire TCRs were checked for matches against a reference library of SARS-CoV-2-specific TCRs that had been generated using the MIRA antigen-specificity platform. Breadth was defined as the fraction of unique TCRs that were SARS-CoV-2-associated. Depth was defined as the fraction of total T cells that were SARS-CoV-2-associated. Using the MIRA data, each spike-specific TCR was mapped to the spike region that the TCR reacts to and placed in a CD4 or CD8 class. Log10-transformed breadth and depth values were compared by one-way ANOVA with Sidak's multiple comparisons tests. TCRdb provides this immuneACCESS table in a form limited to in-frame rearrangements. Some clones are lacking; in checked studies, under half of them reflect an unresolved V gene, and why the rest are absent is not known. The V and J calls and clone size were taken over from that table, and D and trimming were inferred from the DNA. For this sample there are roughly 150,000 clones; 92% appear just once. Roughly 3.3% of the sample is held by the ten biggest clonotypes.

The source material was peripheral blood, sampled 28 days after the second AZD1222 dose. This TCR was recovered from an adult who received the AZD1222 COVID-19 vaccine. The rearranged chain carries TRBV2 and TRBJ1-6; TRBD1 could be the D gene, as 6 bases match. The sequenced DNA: TGTGCCAGCAGTGGAGGGGGACACCAAAATTCACCCCTCCACTTT. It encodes CASSGGGHQNSPLHF.